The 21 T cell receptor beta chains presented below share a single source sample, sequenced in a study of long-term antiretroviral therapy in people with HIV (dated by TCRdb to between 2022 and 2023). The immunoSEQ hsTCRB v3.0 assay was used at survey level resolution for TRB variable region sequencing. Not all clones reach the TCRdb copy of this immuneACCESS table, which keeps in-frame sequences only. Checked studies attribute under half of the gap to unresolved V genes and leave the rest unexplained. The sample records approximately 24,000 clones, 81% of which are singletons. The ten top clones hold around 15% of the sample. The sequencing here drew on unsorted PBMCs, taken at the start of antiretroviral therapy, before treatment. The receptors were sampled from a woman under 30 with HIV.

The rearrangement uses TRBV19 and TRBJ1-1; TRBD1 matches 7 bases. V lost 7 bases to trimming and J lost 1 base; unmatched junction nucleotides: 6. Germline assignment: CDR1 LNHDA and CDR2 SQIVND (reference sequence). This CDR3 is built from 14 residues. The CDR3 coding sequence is TGTGCCAGTAAGAATCGGGACAGGAACACTGAAGCTTTCTTT. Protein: CASKNRDRNTEAFF.

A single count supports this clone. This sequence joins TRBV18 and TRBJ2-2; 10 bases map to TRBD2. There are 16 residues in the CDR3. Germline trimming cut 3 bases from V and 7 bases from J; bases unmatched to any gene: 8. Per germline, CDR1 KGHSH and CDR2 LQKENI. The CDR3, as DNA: TGTGCCAGCTCACCCGCCGGGACTAGCGAGAACGGGGAGCTGTTTTTT. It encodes CASSPAGTSENGELFF.

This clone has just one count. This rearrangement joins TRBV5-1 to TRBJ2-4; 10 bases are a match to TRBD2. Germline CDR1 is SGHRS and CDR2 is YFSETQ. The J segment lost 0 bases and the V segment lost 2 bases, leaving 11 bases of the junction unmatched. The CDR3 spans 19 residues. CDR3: CASSFQGLADRLAKNIQYF. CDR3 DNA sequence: TGCGCCAGCAGCTTCCAAGGACTAGCGGACCGTCTAGCCAAAAACATTCAGTACTTC.

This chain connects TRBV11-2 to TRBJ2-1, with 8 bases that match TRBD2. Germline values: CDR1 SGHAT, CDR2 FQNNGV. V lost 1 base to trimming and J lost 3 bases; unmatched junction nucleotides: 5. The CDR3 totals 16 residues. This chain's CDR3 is CASSLGGGSGYNEQFF. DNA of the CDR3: TGTGCCAGCAGCTTAGGCGGGGGGTCTGGCTACAATGAGCAGTTCTTC.

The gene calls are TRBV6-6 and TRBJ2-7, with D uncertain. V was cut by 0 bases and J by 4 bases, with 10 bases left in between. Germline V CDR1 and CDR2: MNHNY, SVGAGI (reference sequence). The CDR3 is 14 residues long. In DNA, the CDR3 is TGTGCCAGCAGTTACTCCCTGGCAGAATACGAGCAGTACTTC. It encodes CASSYSLAEYEQYF.

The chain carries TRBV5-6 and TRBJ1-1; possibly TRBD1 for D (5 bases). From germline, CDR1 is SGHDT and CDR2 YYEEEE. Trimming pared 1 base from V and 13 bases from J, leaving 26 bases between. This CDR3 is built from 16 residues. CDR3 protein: CASSLYGAGDSRSGFF. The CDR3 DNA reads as TGTGCCAGCAGCTTGTATGGGGCAGGAGACTCGCGGAGTGGTTTCTTT.

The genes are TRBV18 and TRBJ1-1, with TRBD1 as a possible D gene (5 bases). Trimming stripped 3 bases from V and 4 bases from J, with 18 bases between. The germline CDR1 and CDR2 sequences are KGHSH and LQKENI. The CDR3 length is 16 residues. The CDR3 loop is CASSPGVARHGTEAFF. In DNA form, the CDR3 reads TGTGCCAGCTCACCGGGGGTGGCGAGGCACGGCACTGAAGCTTTCTTT.

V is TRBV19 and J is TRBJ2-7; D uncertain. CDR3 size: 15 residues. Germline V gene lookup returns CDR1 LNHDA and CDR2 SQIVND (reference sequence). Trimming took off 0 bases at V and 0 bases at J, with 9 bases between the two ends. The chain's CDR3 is CASSIDSQSSYEQYF. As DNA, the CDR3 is TGTGCCAGTAGTATAGATTCCCAGAGCTCCTACGAGCAGTACTTC.

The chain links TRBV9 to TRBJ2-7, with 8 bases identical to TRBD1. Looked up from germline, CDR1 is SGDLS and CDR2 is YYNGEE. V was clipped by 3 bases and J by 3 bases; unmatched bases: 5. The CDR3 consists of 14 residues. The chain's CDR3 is CASSALTGDYEQYF. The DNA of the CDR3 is TGTGCCAGCAGCGCCTTGACAGGGGACTACGAGCAGTACTTC.

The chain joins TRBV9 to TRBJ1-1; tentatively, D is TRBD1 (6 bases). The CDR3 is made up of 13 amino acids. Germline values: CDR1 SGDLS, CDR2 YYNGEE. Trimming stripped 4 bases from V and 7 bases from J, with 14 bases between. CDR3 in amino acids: CASSLGQGFEAFF. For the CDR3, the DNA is TGTGCCAGCAGCCTGGGACAAGGTTTTGAAGCTTTCTTT. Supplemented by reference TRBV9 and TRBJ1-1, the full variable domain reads DSGVTQTPKHLITATGQRVTLRCSPRSGDLSVYWYQQSLDQGLQFLIQYYNGEERAKGNILERFSAQQFPDLHSELNLSSLELGDSALYFCASSLGQGFEAFFGQGTRLTVV.

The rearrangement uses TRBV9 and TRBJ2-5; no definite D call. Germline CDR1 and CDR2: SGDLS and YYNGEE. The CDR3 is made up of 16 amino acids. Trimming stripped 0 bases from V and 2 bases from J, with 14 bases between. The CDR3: CASSVDGVADQETQYF. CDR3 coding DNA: TGTGCCAGCAGCGTAGATGGTGTGGCTGATCAAGAGACCCAGTACTTC. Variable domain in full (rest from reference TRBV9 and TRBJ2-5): DSGVTQTPKHLITATGQRVTLRCSPRSGDLSVYWYQQSLDQGLQFLIQYYNGEERAKGNILERFSAQQFPDLHSELNLSSLELGDSALYFCASSVDGVADQETQYFGPGTRLLVL.

The CDR3 bases are TGTGCCAGCAGCTTACAGGGGAATCAGCCCCAGCATTTT. Translating it yields CASSLQGNQPQHF. The chain combines TRBV4-2 with TRBJ1-5, with 7 bases that match TRBD1. CDR1 and CDR2 from the germline V gene are LGHNA and YNFKEQ. J was trimmed by 4 bases and V by 5 bases; bases with no gene match: 2. The CDR3 extends over 13 amino acids.

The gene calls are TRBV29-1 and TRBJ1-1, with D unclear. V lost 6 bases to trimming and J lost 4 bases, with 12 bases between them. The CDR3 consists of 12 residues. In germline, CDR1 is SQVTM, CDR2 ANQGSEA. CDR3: CSVLNIGTEAFF. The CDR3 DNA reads TGCAGCGTCCTCAACATAGGCACTGAAGCTTTCTTT.

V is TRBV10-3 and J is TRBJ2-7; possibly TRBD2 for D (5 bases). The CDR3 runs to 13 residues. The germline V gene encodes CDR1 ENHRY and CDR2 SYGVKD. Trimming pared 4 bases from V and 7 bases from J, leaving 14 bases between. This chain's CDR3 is CAISGYLGEEQYF. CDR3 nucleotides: TGTGCCATCAGTGGATATCTCGGGGAGGAGCAGTACTTC.

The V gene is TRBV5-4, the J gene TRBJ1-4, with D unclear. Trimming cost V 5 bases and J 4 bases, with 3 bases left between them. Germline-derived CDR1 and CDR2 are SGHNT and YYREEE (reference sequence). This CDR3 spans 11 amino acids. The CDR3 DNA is TGTGCCAGCAGTTATAATGAAAAACTGTTTTTT. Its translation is CASSYNEKLFF. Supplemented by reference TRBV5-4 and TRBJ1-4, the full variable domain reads ETGVTQSPTHLIKTRGQQVTLRCSSQSGHNTVSWYQQALGQGPQFIFQYYREEENGRGNFPPRFSGLQFPNYSSELNVNALELDDSALYLCASSYNEKLFFGSGTQLSVL.

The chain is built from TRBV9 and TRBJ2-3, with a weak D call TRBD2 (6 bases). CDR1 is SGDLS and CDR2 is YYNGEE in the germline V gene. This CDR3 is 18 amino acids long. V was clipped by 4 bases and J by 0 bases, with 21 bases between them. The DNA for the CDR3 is TGTGCCAGCAGCCAAAGGAGGGCAGCTAGTTCTAGCACAGATACGCAGTATTTT. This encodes CASSQRRAASSSTDTQYF.

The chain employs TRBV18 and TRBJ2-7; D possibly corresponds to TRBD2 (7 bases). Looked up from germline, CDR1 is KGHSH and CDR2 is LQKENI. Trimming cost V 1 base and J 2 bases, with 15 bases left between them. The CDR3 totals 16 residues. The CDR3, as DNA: TGTGCCAGCTCACCACGGGGGGCTAGCGGCACCTACGAGCAGTACTTC. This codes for CASSPRGASGTYEQYF.

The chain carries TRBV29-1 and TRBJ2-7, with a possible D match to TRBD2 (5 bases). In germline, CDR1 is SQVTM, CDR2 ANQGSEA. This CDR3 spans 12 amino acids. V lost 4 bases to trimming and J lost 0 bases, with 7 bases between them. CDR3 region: CSVVGSSYEQYF. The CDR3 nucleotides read TGCAGCGTTGTTGGGAGCTCCTACGAGCAGTACTTC.

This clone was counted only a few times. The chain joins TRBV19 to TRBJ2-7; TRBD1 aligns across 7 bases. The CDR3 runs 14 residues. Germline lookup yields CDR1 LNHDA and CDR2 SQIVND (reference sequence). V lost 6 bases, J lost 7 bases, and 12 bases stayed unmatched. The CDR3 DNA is TGTGCCAGTAGGCCAACCTACAGGGGCCAAGAGCAGTACTTC. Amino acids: CASRPTYRGQEQYF.

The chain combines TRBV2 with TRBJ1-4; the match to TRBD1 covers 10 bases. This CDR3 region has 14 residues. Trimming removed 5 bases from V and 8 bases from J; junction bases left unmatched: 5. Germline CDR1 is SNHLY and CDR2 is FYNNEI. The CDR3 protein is CASSLGQGYEKLFF. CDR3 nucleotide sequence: TGTGCCAGCAGTTTGGGACAGGGGTACGAAAAACTGTTTTTT.

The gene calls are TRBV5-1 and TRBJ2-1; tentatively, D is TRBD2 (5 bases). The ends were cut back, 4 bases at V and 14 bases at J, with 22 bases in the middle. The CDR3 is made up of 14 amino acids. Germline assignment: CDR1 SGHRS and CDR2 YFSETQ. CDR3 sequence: CASSQRTEGPKEFF. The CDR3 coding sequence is TGCGCCAGCAGCCAAAGGACTGAAGGCCCGAAGGAGTTCTTC.